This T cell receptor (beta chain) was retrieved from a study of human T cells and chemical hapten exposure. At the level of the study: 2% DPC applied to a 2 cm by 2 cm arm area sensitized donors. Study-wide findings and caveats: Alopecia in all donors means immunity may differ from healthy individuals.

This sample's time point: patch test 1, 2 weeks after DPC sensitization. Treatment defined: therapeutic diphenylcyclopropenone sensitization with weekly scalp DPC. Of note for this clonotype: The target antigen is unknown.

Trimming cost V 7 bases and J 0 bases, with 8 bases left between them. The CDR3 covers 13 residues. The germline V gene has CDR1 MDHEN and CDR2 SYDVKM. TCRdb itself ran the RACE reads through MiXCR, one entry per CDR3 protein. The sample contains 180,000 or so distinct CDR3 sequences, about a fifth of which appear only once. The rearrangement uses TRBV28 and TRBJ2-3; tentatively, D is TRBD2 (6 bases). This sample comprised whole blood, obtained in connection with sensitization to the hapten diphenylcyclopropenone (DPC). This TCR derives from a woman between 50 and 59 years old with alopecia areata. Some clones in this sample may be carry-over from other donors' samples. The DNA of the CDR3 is TGTGCCAGCACCGGGACTAGCACAGATACGCAGTATTTT. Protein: CASTGTSTDTQYF.